The 11 T cell receptor beta chains presented below share a single source sample, sequenced in a study of T-cell memory formation after mild COVID-19. TCRdb processed the 5' RACE reads anew with MiXCR; each CDR3 protein has one entry. This table has roughly 100,000 distinct CDR3 sequences, over 15% appearing once. The sequenced material came from PBMCs or a T cell subset sorted from them (not recorded which). The receptors stem from an adult woman who had mild COVID-19 (a few samples of this study predate the infection). Cell type and time point are not known.

A few counts support this clonotype. CDR3 in DNA: TGTGCCAGCAGCTTGCCCCCCGGCGTGGCGTATAATTCACCCCTCCACTTT. Protein sequence: CASSLPPGVAYNSPLHF. The V gene is TRBV7-9, the J gene TRBJ1-6; no firm D call. This CDR3 has 17 residues. The V and J ends lost 3 bases and 4 bases respectively, with 16 bases between them. Per germline, CDR1 SEHNR and CDR2 FQNEAQ (reference sequence).

This clonotype was detected only a few times. DNA for the CDR3: TGCAGTGCTAGTGCTAGGGATATGAACACTGAAGCTTTCTTT. Translation: CSASARDMNTEAFF. The chain carries TRBV20-1 and TRBJ1-1; no clear D gene. Germline V gene data show CDR1 as DFQATT and CDR2 as SNEGSKA (reference sequence). V gave up 3 bases and J gave up 0 bases, with 11 bases separating them. This CDR3 is 14 amino acids long.

This clonotype was found a few times. The V call is TRBV4-1, the J call TRBJ2-7, with D possibly being TRBD1 or TRBD2 (6 bases each). Germline CDR1 and CDR2: MGHRA and YSYEKL. The CDR3 sequence is 15 residues long. V lost 1 base to trimming and J lost 2 bases, with 12 bases between them. This CDR3 reads CASSQARGPTYEQYF. The CDR3 DNA sequence: TGCGCCAGCAGCCAAGCCCGGGGGCCAACCTACGAGCAGTACTTC.

This clonotype came up a few times. The rearrangement uses TRBV5-1 and TRBJ2-1; D remains ambiguous. CDR1 is SGHRS, CDR2 YFSETQ, per germline. There are 14 residues in the CDR3. The ends were cut back, 0 bases at V and 5 bases at J, with 9 bases in the middle. The CDR3 sequence: CASSLADADNEQFF. In DNA, the CDR3 is TGCGCCAGCAGCTTGGCCGATGCAGACAATGAGCAGTTCTTC.

This clonotype was seen a handful of times. V gene TRBV11-3 combines with J gene TRBJ2-3; no firm D call. The V gene lost 2 bases and the J gene lost 4 bases, with 7 bases spanning the gap. The CDR3 extends over 13 amino acids. Germline CDR1 and CDR2: SGHNT and YENEEA. The CDR3 DNA reads TGTGCCAGCAGCTTAAATTGGGCAGATACGCAGTATTTT. Protein sequence: CASSLNWADTQYF. The complete variable domain, with remaining parts taken from reference TRBV11-3 and TRBJ2-3, reads EAGVVQSPRYKIIEKKQPVAFWCNPISGHNTLYWYLQNLGQGPELLIRYENEEAVDDSQLPKDRFSAERLKGVDSTLKIQPAELGDSAVYLCASSLNWADTQYFGPGTRLTVL.

This clonotype was detected only a few times. Germline and junction disagree at one end, which may indicate a read error. The genes are TRBV6-5 and TRBJ1-5, with a tentative D call TRBD1 (5 bases). The CDR3 is 14 residues long. Germline values: CDR1 MNHEY, CDR2 SVGAGI. CDR3 bases: TGTGCCAGCAGTAACTCGGGACTGCTCGAGCCCCAGCATTTT. Translated, it gives CASSNSGLLEPQHF.

Concerning this clonotype: At one boundary the junction diverges from the germline segment, which might be a read error. The chain employs TRBV5-5 and TRBJ2-7; the D gene is possibly TRBD1 (5 bases). Germline CDR1 is SGHKS and CDR2 is YYEKEE (reference sequence). This CDR3 spans 12 amino acids. DNA for the CDR3: TGTGCCAGCAGCTTGAAGTCGGACAAACGTTGCTTC. Its translation: CASSLKSDKRCF.

This clonotype was observed a handful of times. CDR3 loop: CASSQDRGGYETQYF. Here the CDR3 DNA reads TGCGCCAGCAGCCAAGATCGGGGTGGGTACGAGACCCAGTACTTC. This rearrangement joins TRBV4-3 to TRBJ2-5, with a possible D match to TRBD2 (5 bases). The CDR3 sequence is 15 residues long. Germline CDR1 is LGHNA and CDR2 is YSLEER. The V gene lost 0 bases and the J gene lost 5 bases, with 13 bases spanning the gap.

In this sample, this clonotype turned up a few times. The rearrangement joins TRBV25-1 to TRBJ2-7; 7 bases fit TRBD1. The germline V gene encodes CDR1 MGHDK and CDR2 SYGVNS. CDR3 length: 13 residues. Unmatched junction bases numbered 7, after V lost 4 bases and J lost 7 bases. CDR3: CASSVLTGDEQYF. CDR3 sequence (DNA): TGTGCCAGCAGTGTTCTCACAGGGGATGAGCAGTACTTC.

At least ten counts were recorded for this clonotype. V gene TRBV27 combines with J gene TRBJ2-3; 12 bases are a match to TRBD2. The V gene's germline CDR1 is MNHEY and CDR2 SMNVEV (reference sequence). V gave up 4 bases and J gave up 6 bases; unmatched junction bases: 11. This CDR3 spans 17 amino acids. The CDR3 nucleotides are TGTGCCAGCAGTTCTCCTCTAGCGGGGGGGCCCGGGGATACGCAGTATTTT. Protein product: CASSSPLAGGPGDTQYF.

This clonotype was observed a single time. The V call is TRBV12-3 or TRBV12-4, the J call TRBJ2-1, with D uncertain. V was pared by 5 bases and J by 9 bases, with 11 bases between. The CDR3 runs to 12 residues. The CDR3 here is CASSLPACEQFF. The CDR3 DNA follows: TGTGCCAGCAGTCTCCCAGCGTGTGAGCAGTTCTTC.